The clone carrying this T cell receptor beta chain was counted between two and nine times. The antigen is not known. From germline, CDR1 is MNHEY and CDR2 SMNVEV (reference sequence). The ends lost 7 bases at V and 4 bases at J; junction bases unmatched: 19. The CDR3 totals 19 residues. These data originate in a study of T-cell reconstitution after alpha-beta-depleted transplantation in children. Study-wide results and limits: At one year after transplant, newly produced T cells mostly accounted for T-cell counts and diversity.

For TCRbeta, the library was prepared with unique molecular identifiers. A single record per CDR3 protein comes from TCRdb applying MiXCR to the PCR reads. The table shows around 670,000 distinct CDR3 sequences, with around 13% occurring only once. The source of this sequence is a girl aged 2 to 10 with congenital amegakaryocytic thrombocytopenia, due to receive a stem cell transplant. Sequencing was performed on PBMCs, taken before TCRalphabeta/CD19-depleted stem cell transplant. The chain employs TRBV27 and TRBJ2-1, with 10 bases matching TRBD2. Written as DNA, the CDR3 is TGTGCCAGCACTCCCGGGACTAGCGCTTTCGGGGGTTATTACAATGAGCAGTTCTTC. It yields the protein CASTPGTSAFGGYYNEQFF.